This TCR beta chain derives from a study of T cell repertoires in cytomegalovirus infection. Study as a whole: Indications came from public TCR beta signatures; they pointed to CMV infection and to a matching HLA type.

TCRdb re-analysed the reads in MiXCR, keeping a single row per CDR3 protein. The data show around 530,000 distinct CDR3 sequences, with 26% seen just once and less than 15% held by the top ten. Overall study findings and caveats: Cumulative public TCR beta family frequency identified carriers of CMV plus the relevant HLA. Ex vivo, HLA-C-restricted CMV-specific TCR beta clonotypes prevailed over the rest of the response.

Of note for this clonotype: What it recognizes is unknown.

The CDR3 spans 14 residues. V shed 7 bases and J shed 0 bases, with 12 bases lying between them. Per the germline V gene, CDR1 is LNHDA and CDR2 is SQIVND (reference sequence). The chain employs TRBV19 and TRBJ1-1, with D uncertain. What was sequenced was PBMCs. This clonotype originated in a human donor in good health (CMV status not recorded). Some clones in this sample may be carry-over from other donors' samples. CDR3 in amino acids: CASTLSPMNTEAFF. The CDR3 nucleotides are TGTGCCAGTACCTTAAGCCCCATGAACACTGAAGCTTTCTTT.